These 13 T cell receptor beta chains were sequenced from one sample in a study of CD8+CD57+ T cells in acquired aplastic anemia. Investigators profiled TCR beta VDJ and CDR3 from genomic DNA template. One entry per CDR3 protein results from TCRdb running MiXCR on the reads. The table records roughly 200,000 distinct CDR3 sequences, nearly 65% of them present only once. Before being chosen for sequencing, patients had shown CD8+CD57+ cell expansion by flow cytometry. The sequencing sample was made of sorted CD4+, CD8+, or CD8+CD57+ T cells (not recorded which) from PBMCs. All receptors derive from a human donor with aplastic anemia.

This clonotype was counted a few times. This chain links TRBV5-5 with TRBJ2-7, with TRBD1 as a possible D gene (5 bases). V was cut by 4 bases and J by 0 bases, with 11 bases left in between. From germline, CDR1 is SGHKS and CDR2 YYEKEE (reference sequence). There are 14 residues in the CDR3. In DNA, the CDR3 is TGTGCCAGCAGCCTGACAGTGACCTCCTACGAGCAGTACTTC. Its translation: CASSLTVTSYEQYF.

This rearrangement joins TRBV19 to TRBJ2-3, with 10 bases fitting TRBD2. Germline V gives CDR1 LNHDA, CDR2 SQIVND (reference sequence). The V and J ends lost 8 bases and 11 bases, in that order; junction bases with no gene match: 13. The CDR3 extends over 14 amino acids. The CDR3, as DNA: TGTGCCAGTCACGAGCGGGGGGGCTACAATGAGCAGTATTTT. Amino acids: CASHERGGYNEQYF.

The chain recombines TRBV20-1 with TRBJ1-2; 9 bases align to TRBD1. Trimming took 3 bases from V and 5 from J; bases not matched to a gene: 10. Germline CDR1 DFQATT, CDR2 SNEGSKA (reference sequence). This CDR3 is built from 15 residues. This CDR3 is CSASPTGGKRYGYTF. CDR3 coding DNA: TGCAGTGCTAGCCCGACAGGGGGGAAAAGGTATGGCTACACCTTC.

The CDR3 loop reads CASSPEQGYEAFF. CDR3 DNA: TGTGCCAGCAGTCCGGAGCAGGGTTATGAAGCTTTCTTT. The chain employs TRBV25-1 and TRBJ1-1; tentatively, D is TRBD1 (5 bases). Germline CDR1 and CDR2: MGHDK and SYGVNS. Trimming pared 5 bases from V and 7 bases from J, leaving 14 bases between. This CDR3 has 13 residues. Full variable domain (remainder filled in from reference TRBV25-1 and TRBJ1-1): EADIYQTPRYLVIGTGKKITLECSQTMGHDKMYWYQQDPGMELHLIHYSYGVNSTEKGDLSSESTVSRIRTEHFPLTLESARPSHTSQYLCASSPEQGYEAFFGQGTRLTVV.

The rearrangement links TRBV20-1 to TRBJ2-1; 7 bases map to TRBD1. Trimming at V came to 1 base and at J to 8 bases, leaving 5 bases not matched to a gene. Germline CDR1 and CDR2: DFQATT and SNEGSKA (reference sequence). The CDR3 has 13 residues. The CDR3, as DNA: TGCAGTGCTAGAGCGACAGGGACCGATGAGCAGTTCTTC. Translation: CSARATGTDEQFF.

This clonotype was seen a single time. The chain combines TRBV24-1 with TRBJ2-3, with TRBD2 identical over 9 bases. Trimming at V came to 9 bases and at J to 4 bases, leaving 7 bases not matched to a gene. The CDR3 loop spans 14 amino acids. CDR1 and CDR2 (germline): KGHDR, SFDVKD. The CDR3, as DNA: TGTGCCACCGCGGGGGGGAGCTTGGCAGATACGCAGTATTTT. This gives the protein CATAGGSLADTQYF.

The rearrangement links TRBV7-9 to TRBJ2-7, with TRBD2 matching 12 bases. Trimming cost V 5 bases and J 5 bases; bases outside gene matches: 4. The germline V gene has CDR1 SEHNR and CDR2 FQNEAQ (reference sequence). This CDR3 comprises 14 residues. The CDR3 DNA follows: TGTGCCAGCAGCCCACGACTAGCGGGAGACGAGCAGTACTTC. Its protein product is CASSPRLAGDEQYF. The entire variable domain, with the rest obtained from reference TRBV7-9 and TRBJ2-7, is as follows: DTGVSQNPRHKITKRGQNVTFRCDPISEHNRLYWYRQTLGQGPEFLTYFQNEAQLEKSRLLSDRFSAERPKGSFSTLEIQRTEQGDSAMYLCASSPRLAGDEQYFGPGTRLTVT.

V usage is TRBV6-5 and J usage is TRBJ2-2, with 10 bases lining up with TRBD1. CDR1 and CDR2 from the germline V gene are MNHEY and SVGAGI. The CDR3 has 17 residues. Trimming removed 6 bases from V and 5 bases from J; junction bases left unmatched: 12. The CDR3 DNA reads as TGTGCCAGCAGATTCGCTAGACAGGGGGCAAGGACCGGGGAGCTGTTTTTT. Its translation is CASRFARQGARTGELFF.

This chain connects TRBV20-1 to TRBJ1-1, with TRBD1 as a possible D gene (5 bases). Germline CDR1 reads DFQATT; CDR2 reads SNEGSKA (reference sequence). The CDR3 extends over 13 amino acids. Trimming took off 1 base at V and 6 bases at J, with 12 bases between the two ends. This chain's CDR3 is CSARVTATAEAFF. The CDR3 nucleotides are TGCAGTGCTAGAGTTACCGCGACAGCTGAAGCTTTCTTT.

This clonotype was seen at least ten times. This chain joins TRBV7-9 and TRBJ2-7; no reliable D call. The CDR3 loop spans 14 amino acids. Trimming took 5 bases from V and 0 from J, leaving 11 bases between them. Germline assignment: CDR1 SEHNR and CDR2 FQNEAQ (reference sequence). The CDR3 DNA is TGTGCCAGCAGCCTCGAAAGTTACTCCTACGAGCAGTACTTC. Its protein is CASSLESYSYEQYF.

J is TRBJ1-4 and V is TRBV10-2; D remains ambiguous. Trimming pared 6 bases from V and 2 bases from J, leaving 10 bases between. Germline V lookup: CDR1 WSHSY, CDR2 SAAADI. The CDR3 runs 14 residues. The CDR3 DNA sequence: TGCGCCAGCAGCTCGACCCGGACTAATGAAAAACTGTTTTTT. This encodes CASSSTRTNEKLFF.

This clonotype was counted many times. The rearrangement links TRBV7-9 to TRBJ2-3, with 9 nucleotides matching TRBD1. V lost 5 bases to trimming and J lost 1 base; unmatched junction nucleotides: 4. CDR3 length equals 15 residues. Germline-derived CDR1 and CDR2 are SEHNR and FQNEAQ (reference sequence). CDR3 in amino acids: CASSPWTGGTDTQYF. CDR3 nucleotides: TGTGCCAGCAGCCCCTGGACAGGGGGCACAGATACGCAGTATTTT.

The J gene is TRBJ2-1, the V gene TRBV19, with D possibly TRBD1 on 6 matching bases. The CDR3 has 15 residues. V shed 8 bases and J shed 5 bases, with 19 bases lying between them. CDR1 LNHDA and CDR2 SQIVND come from the germline V gene (reference sequence). The CDR3 DNA sequence: TGTGCCAGTTCGCCGACAGTGGACAGCCACAATGAGCAGTTCTTC. Amino acids: CASSPTVDSHNEQFF.